The 27 T cell receptor beta chains given below trace back to one sample, sequenced in a study of T cell responses to AZD1222 COVID-19 vaccine. TCRdb's table, derived via immunoSEQ multiplex PCR, lists solely in-frame clones and lacks some. The sample lists 55,000 to 65,000 clones, 80% to 90% seen once, with roughly 14% in the top ten. The sample in question was peripheral blood, obtained on day 0 of AZD1222 vaccination. The receptor source for this set is an adult in good health.

V and J are TRBV5-6 and TRBJ1-4, with D possibly matching TRBD1 (6 bases). The CDR3 has 15 amino acids. CDR1 and CDR2 (germline): SGHDT, YYEEEE. Trimming took off 0 bases at V and 5 bases at J, with 11 bases between the two ends. The CDR3 sequence is CASSLAGGQNEKLFF. The CDR3 DNA sequence: TGTGCCAGCAGCTTGGCCGGGGGGCAGAATGAAAAACTGTTTTTT.

V and J are TRBV18 and TRBJ2-2; 11 bases line up with TRBD2. This CDR3 is 15 amino acids long. V trimming: 6 bases; J trimming: 5 bases; junction bases outside the gene matches: 5. Germline CDR1 reads KGHSH; CDR2 reads LQKENI. Written as DNA, the CDR3 is TGTGCCAGCTCGCTACTAGCGGGAGAGACCGGGGAGCTGTTTTTT. Translated, it gives CASSLLAGETGELFF.

The CDR3 DNA reads TGTGCCAGCGGATTGGGGGGAGGGAGTGTAGATACGCAGTATTTT. Translated: CASGLGGGSVDTQYF. V is TRBV19 and J is TRBJ2-3, with 7 bases matching TRBD2. The germline gives CDR1 LNHDA, CDR2 SQIVND (reference sequence). J gave up 5 bases and V 9 bases, and 14 bases lay outside the gene matches. This CDR3 region has 15 residues.

The chain links TRBV4-1 to TRBJ1-2; no reliable D call. The CDR3 contains 15 residues. The germline V gene has CDR1 MGHRA and CDR2 YSYEKL. V shed 0 bases and J shed 4 bases, with 12 bases lying between them. The CDR3 is CASSQDGSRVYGYTF. CDR3 DNA sequence: TGCGCCAGCAGCCAAGATGGTTCTCGGGTCTATGGCTACACCTTC.

V gene TRBV6-5 combines with J gene TRBJ1-4; TRBD1 matches 10 bases. This CDR3 spans 15 amino acids. Germline trimming cut 6 bases from V and 8 bases from J; bases unmatched to any gene: 9. Germline loops: CDR1 MNHEY, CDR2 SVGAGI. The CDR3 sequence is CASRLDRGGQEKLFF. CDR3 nucleotides: TGTGCCAGCAGGCTGGACAGGGGGGGCCAAGAAAAACTGTTTTTT.

CDR3 bases: TGTGCCAGCAGCTTTAGCATGAACACTGAAGCTTTCTTT. Amino acid sequence: CASSFSMNTEAFF. The chain recombines TRBV7-2 with TRBJ1-1; D remains ambiguous. V was pared by 3 bases and J by 0 bases, with 5 bases between. Germline V gene data show CDR1 as SGHTA and CDR2 as FQGNSA. This CDR3 spans 13 amino acids.

V is TRBV6-2 or TRBV6-3 and J is TRBJ2-1; 9 bases line up with TRBD2. The CDR3 sequence is 17 residues long. Germline V gene data show CDR1 as MNHEY and CDR2 as SVGEGT. V lost 6 bases and J lost 4; bases outside the gene matches: 13. CDR3 coding DNA: TGTGCCAGCAGCCCCCCCTTCCTAGCGGGGACATACAATGAGCAGTTCTTC. Its protein is CASSPPFLAGTYNEQFF.

This clone occurred once. This chain connects TRBV11-1 to TRBJ2-3; D gene ambiguous. Germline V lookup: CDR1 SGHAT, CDR2 FQDESV (reference sequence). Trimming took 6 bases from V and 4 from J, leaving 8 bases between them. The CDR3 covers 12 residues. CDR3 in amino acids: CASSRSPDTQYF. For the CDR3, the DNA is TGTGCCAGCAGTCGGAGCCCAGATACGCAGTATTTT.

This chain joins TRBV19 and TRBJ1-2; no clear D gene. Trimming stripped 4 bases from V and 1 base from J, with 10 bases between. Germline assignment: CDR1 LNHDA and CDR2 SQIVND (reference sequence). The CDR3 sequence is 14 residues long. CDR3 sequence (DNA): TGTGCCAGTAGTACCCAACGGATTAACTATGGCTACACCTTC. Translation gives CASSTQRINYGYTF.

This clone was detected once. The V call is TRBV30, the J call TRBJ2-7, with TRBD2 identical over 9 bases. Germline V gene lookup returns CDR1 GTSNPN and CDR2 SVGIG (reference sequence). Germline trimming cut 1 base from V and 5 bases from J; bases unmatched to any gene: 9. The CDR3 is made up of 15 amino acids. CDR3 in DNA: TGTGCCTGGAGTGCATATAGCGGGAGTCTGGACGAGCAGTACTTC. Encoded protein: CAWSAYSGSLDEQYF.

This clone is a singleton in its sample. The chain carries TRBV2 and TRBJ2-7; D is possibly TRBD2 (5 bases). This CDR3 is built from 14 residues. Per the germline V gene, CDR1 is SNHLY and CDR2 is FYNNEI. V was clipped by 0 bases and J by 6 bases, with 12 bases between them. CDR3 sequence reads: CASSEARVPSEQYF. For the CDR3, the DNA is TGTGCCAGCAGTGAAGCGAGGGTCCCGAGCGAGCAGTACTTC. Variable domain in full (rest from reference TRBV2 and TRBJ2-7): EPEVTQTPSHQVTQMGQEVILRCVPISNHLYFYWYRQILGQKVEFLVSFYNNEISEKSEIFDDQFSVERPDGSNFTLKIRSTKLEDSAMYFCASSEARVPSEQYFGPGTRLTVT.

This sequence joins TRBV6-1 and TRBJ1-1, with D hard to call. Germline assignment: CDR1 MNHNS and CDR2 SASEGT. The V end was cut by 0 bases, the J end by 6 bases, with 14 bases between. CDR3 length: 15 amino acids. The CDR3 region has the DNA TGTGCCAGCAGTGAAGCGGGAGACACGCGGGCTGAAGCTTTCTTT. Protein: CASSEAGDTRAEAFF.

V usage is TRBV9 and J usage is TRBJ2-5, with 8 bases fitting TRBD2. The CDR3 is 15 amino acids. CDR1 SGDLS and CDR2 YYNGEE come from the germline V gene. V was clipped by 2 bases and J by 5 bases; unmatched bases: 8. CDR3 in DNA: TGTGCCAGCAGCGTTGATAGCGGGGCGGGGGAGACCCAGTACTTC. It encodes CASSVDSGAGETQYF.

The chain couples TRBV6-5 to TRBJ1-1; D gene unclear. Germline V gene lookup returns CDR1 MNHEY and CDR2 SVGAGI. Trimming removed 10 bases at V and 3 bases at J, with 15 bases between. The CDR3 consists of 13 residues. CDR3 loop: CATRGLGYTEAFF. CDR3 nucleotide sequence: TGTGCCACCCGCGGGTTGGGTTACACTGAAGCTTTCTTT.

The chain joins TRBV7-9 to TRBJ2-7, with 7 bases aligning to TRBD1. The CDR3 covers 17 residues. V trimming: 1 base; J trimming: 0 bases; junction bases outside the gene matches: 9. From germline, CDR1 is SEHNR and CDR2 FQNEAQ (reference sequence). CDR3 nucleotide sequence: TGTGCCAGCAGCTTAGGGATACCGGGACAGAGCTCCTACGAGCAGTACTTC. This translates into CASSLGIPGQSSYEQYF. Drawing the rest from reference TRBV7-9 and TRBJ2-7, the complete variable domain is DTGVSQNPRHKITKRGQNVTFRCDPISEHNRLYWYRQTLGQGPEFLTYFQNEAQLEKSRLLSDRFSAERPKGSFSTLEIQRTEQGDSAMYLCASSLGIPGQSSYEQYFGPGTRLTVT.

The chain links TRBV4-2 to TRBJ1-1; perhaps TRBD1 as D (5 bases). The germline gives CDR1 LGHNA, CDR2 YNFKEQ. The V end lost 0 bases, the J end lost 1 base, and 15 bases lay between the germline ends. The CDR3 is 17 amino acids. DNA of the CDR3: TGTGCCAGCAGCCAAGAGGGGGTGAGGGGAGGGAACACTGAAGCTTTCTTT. It codes for CASSQEGVRGGNTEAFF.

This clone was seen once. The chain links TRBV24-1 to TRBJ1-2; no reliable D call. The CDR3 runs to 12 residues. V was trimmed by 6 bases and J by 8 bases, leaving 12 bases between them. The germline V gene has CDR1 KGHDR and CDR2 SFDVKD. The CDR3 loop reads CATSMDRGGYTF. The DNA for the CDR3 is TGTGCCACCAGTATGGACCGCGGGGGCTACACCTTC.

The gene calls are TRBV7-9 and TRBJ2-3; TRBD1 matches at 7 bases. Per germline, CDR1 SEHNR and CDR2 FQNEAQ (reference sequence). V lost 0 bases to trimming and J lost 2 bases; unmatched junction nucleotides: 2. The CDR3 spans 15 residues. The CDR3 sequence: CASSLAGTDTDTQYF. The CDR3 DNA reads TGTGCCAGCAGCTTAGCAGGGACAGACACAGATACGCAGTATTTT.

This clone was detected a few times. This chain connects TRBV10-3 to TRBJ1-5, with 8 bases matching TRBD1. V shed 9 bases and J 0 bases; nucleotides not matched to a gene: 4. Per germline, CDR1 ENHRY and CDR2 SYGVKD. The CDR3 has 14 amino acids. The CDR3 sequence is CAIQDRDSNQPQHF. CDR3 bases: TGTGCCATACAGGACAGGGATAGCAATCAGCCCCAGCATTTT.

V is TRBV4-2 and J is TRBJ1-2, with 8 bases identical to TRBD1. The CDR3 loop spans 16 amino acids. The V gene's germline CDR1 is LGHNA and CDR2 YNFKEQ. V lost 4 bases and J lost 6; bases outside the gene matches: 13. CDR3 amino acids: CASSPQPGGNIDGYTF. CDR3 in DNA: TGTGCCAGCAGCCCGCAACCAGGGGGCAATATTGATGGCTACACCTTC.

The rearrangement uses TRBV18 and TRBJ2-2, with no clear D. V lost 0 bases, J lost 2 bases, and 16 bases lay in between. The CDR3 covers 18 residues. Germline V gene sequence: CDR1 KGHSH, CDR2 LQKENI. The CDR3 DNA reads as TGTGCCAGCTCACCACCTTCAGGCGTACGTTCAAACACCGGGGAGCTGTTTTTT. Its translation is CASSPPSGVRSNTGELFF.

The table lists this clone with a count of one. The J gene is TRBJ1-2, the V gene TRBV6-5, with 7 bases lining up with TRBD1. Germline-derived CDR1 and CDR2 are MNHEY and SVGAGI. The CDR3 length is 14 residues. The ends lost 2 bases at V and 6 bases at J; junction bases unmatched: 6. The CDR3 protein is CASSYLDRANGYTF. The CDR3 nucleotides are TGTGCCAGCAGTTACCTTGACAGGGCCAATGGCTACACCTTC.

This clone was counted a single time. The rearrangement uses TRBV6-5 and TRBJ2-7; no firm D call. CDR3 length: 11 amino acids. V lost 2 bases, J lost 5 bases, and 4 bases lay in between. Germline V gene sequence: CDR1 MNHEY, CDR2 SVGAGI. The CDR3 loop reads CASSYGDEQYF. CDR3 nucleotides: TGTGCCAGCAGTTACGGGGACGAGCAGTACTTC.

The chain employs TRBV15 and TRBJ2-7; either TRBD1 or TRBD2 may supply D (6 bases each). This CDR3 is built from 13 residues. Germline CDR1 reads LNHNV; CDR2 reads YYDKDF (reference sequence). V was pared by 0 bases and J by 9 bases, with 12 bases between. The CDR3 region is CATSRDQGRGQYF. CDR3 bases: TGTGCCACCAGCAGAGATCAGGGGCGGGGGCAGTACTTC.

The rearrangement joins TRBV27 to TRBJ2-3; the D call may be TRBD1 or TRBD2 (5 bases each). This CDR3 comprises 16 residues. Germline V gene data show CDR1 as MNHEY and CDR2 as SMNVEV (reference sequence). Trimming removed 3 bases from V and 0 bases from J, with 13 bases in between. In DNA, the CDR3 is TGTGCCAGCAGTTTTGCCGGGGCGACTAGCACAGATACGCAGTATTTT. It is translated as CASSFAGATSTDTQYF.

The chain employs TRBV18 and TRBJ2-7; perhaps TRBD1 as D (6 bases). V lost 2 bases to trimming and J lost 1 base, with 9 bases between them. There are 14 residues in the CDR3. CDR1 and CDR2 from the germline V gene are KGHSH and LQKENI. CDR3 DNA: TGTGCCAGCTCACCAAACAGGGAATCCTACGAGCAGTACTTC. Amino acids: CASSPNRESYEQYF.

The chain couples TRBV11-2 to TRBJ2-2; 12 nucleotides match TRBD2. The CDR3 is 17 residues long. Germline V gene sequence: CDR1 SGHAT, CDR2 FQNNGV. J gave up 6 bases and V 5 bases, and 10 bases lay outside the gene matches. The CDR3 here is CASSPSSGRARAGELFF. Here the CDR3 DNA reads TGTGCCAGCAGCCCTTCTAGCGGGAGGGCGAGGGCCGGGGAGCTGTTTTTT.